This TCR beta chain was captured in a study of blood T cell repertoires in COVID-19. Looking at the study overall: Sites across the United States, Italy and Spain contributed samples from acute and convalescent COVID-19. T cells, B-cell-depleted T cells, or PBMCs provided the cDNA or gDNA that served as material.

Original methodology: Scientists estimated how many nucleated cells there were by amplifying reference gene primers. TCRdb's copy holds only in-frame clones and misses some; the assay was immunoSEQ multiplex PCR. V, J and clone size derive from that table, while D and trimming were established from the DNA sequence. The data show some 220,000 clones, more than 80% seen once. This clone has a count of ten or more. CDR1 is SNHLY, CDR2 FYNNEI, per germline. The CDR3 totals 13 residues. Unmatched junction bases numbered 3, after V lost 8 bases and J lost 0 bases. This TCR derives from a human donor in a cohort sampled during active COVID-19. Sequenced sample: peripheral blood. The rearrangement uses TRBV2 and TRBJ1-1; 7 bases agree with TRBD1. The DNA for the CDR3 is TGTGCCAGCCTGGGACAGATGAACACTGAAGCTTTCTTT. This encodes CASLGQMNTEAFF.